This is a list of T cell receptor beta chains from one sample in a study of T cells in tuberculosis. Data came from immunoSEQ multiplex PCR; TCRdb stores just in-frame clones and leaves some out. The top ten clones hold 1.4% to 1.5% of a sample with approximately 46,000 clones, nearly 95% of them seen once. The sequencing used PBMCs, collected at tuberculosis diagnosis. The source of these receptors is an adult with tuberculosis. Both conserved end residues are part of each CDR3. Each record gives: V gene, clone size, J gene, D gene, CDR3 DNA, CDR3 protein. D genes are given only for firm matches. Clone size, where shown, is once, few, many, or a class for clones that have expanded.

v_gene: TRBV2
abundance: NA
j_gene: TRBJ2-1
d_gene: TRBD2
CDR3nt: TGTGCCAGCAGTGAGGGACTAGCGGGTTACAATGAGCAGTTCTTC
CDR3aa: CASSEGLAGYNEQFF

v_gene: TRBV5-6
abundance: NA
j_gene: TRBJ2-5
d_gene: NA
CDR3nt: TGTGCCAGCAGCTTAGTAGGGGTCAACCAAGAGACCCAGTACTTC
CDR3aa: CASSLVGVNQETQYF

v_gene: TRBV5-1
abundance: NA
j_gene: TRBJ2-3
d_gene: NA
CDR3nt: TGCGCCAGCAGCTTGGGACTAGATCCAGATACGCAGTATTTT
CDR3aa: CASSLGLDPDTQYF

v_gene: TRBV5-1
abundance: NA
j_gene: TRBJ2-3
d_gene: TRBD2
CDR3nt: TGCGCCAGCAGCTACCAGGGGACTAGCGGAGATACGCAGTATTTT
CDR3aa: CASSYQGTSGDTQYF

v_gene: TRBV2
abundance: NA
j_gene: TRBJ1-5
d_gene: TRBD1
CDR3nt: TGTGCCAGCAGTGGTTACAGGGGGCGTATAAGCAATCAGCCCCAGCATTTT
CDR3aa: CASSGYRGRISNQPQHF

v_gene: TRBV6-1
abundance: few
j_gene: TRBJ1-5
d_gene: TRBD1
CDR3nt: TGTGCCAGCAGTTTACAGGGGAGTCAGCCCCAGCATTTT
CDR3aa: CASSLQGSQPQHF

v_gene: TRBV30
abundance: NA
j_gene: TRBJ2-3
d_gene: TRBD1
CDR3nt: TGTGCCTGGAGGGGGACAGGGGCAGCAGATACGCAGTATTTT
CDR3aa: CAWRGTGAADTQYF

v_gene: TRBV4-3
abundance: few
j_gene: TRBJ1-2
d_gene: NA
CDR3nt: TGCGCCAGCAGCCAAGGTCAGGGGGGCTACACCTTC
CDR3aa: CASSQGQGGYTF

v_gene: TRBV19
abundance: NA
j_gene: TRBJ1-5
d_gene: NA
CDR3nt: TGTGCCAGTAGATCCAGGGGTATTAGCAATCAGCCCCAGCATTTT
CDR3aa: CASRSRGISNQPQHF

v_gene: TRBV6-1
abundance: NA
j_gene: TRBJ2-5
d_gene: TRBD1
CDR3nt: TGTGCCATAGACAGGGCTGAGACCCAGTACTTC
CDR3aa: CAIDRAETQYF

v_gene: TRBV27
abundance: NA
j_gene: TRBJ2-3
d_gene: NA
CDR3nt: TGTGCCAGCAGTTTCGTGATTCCTAGCTCATATAGCTCGGATACGCAGTATTTT
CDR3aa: CASSFVIPSSYSSDTQYF

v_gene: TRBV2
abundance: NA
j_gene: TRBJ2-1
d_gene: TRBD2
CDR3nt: TGTGCCAGCAGCCAGACTAGCTCGGGGTACAATGAGCAGTTCTTC
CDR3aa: CASSQTSSGYNEQFF

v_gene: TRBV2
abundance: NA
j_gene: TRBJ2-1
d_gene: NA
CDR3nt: TGTGCCAGCAGTGGGGGGCCAGGCTACAATGAGCAGTTCTTC
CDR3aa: CASSGGPGYNEQFF

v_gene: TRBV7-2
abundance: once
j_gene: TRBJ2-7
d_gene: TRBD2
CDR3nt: TGTGCCAGCAGCTTAGGAGCTAGCGGGAGGAGATTGGGATACGAGCAGTACTTC
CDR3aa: CASSLGASGRRLGYEQYF

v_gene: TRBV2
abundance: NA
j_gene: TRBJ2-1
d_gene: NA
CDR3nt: TGTGCCAGCAGTTTCGACAGGACATGGAATGAGCAGTTCTTC
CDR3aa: CASSFDRTWNEQFF

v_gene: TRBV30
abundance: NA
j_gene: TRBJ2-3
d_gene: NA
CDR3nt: TGTGCCTGGAGGCCCGCGGGGACAGATACGCAGTATTTT
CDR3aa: CAWRPAGTDTQYF

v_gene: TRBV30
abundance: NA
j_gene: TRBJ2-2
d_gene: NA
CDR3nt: TGTGCCTGGAGGGCGGGGATGAACACCGGGGAGCTGTTTTTT
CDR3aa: CAWRAGMNTGELFF

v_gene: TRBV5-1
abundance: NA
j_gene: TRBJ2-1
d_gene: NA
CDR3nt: TGCGCCAGCAGCTTACCGGACTTAAGCTCCTACAATGAGCAGTTCTTC
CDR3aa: CASSLPDLSSYNEQFF

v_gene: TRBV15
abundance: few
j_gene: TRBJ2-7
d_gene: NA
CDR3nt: TGTGCCACCAGCAGAGGTGACTTCTCCAATCCCTACGAGCAGTACTTC
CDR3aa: CATSRGDFSNPYEQYF

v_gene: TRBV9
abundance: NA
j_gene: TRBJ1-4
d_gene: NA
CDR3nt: TGTGCCAGCAGCGTTGACAGATGGAATGAAAAACTGTTTTTT
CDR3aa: CASSVDRWNEKLFF

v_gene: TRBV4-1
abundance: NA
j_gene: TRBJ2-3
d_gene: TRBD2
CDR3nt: TGCGCCAGCAGCCACCTAGCGGGAGCGTCAGATACGCAGTATTTT
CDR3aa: CASSHLAGASDTQYF

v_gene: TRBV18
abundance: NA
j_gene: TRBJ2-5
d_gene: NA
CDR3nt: TGTGCCAGCTCACCCCCGTTGCCGGGCCAAGAGACCCAGTACTTC
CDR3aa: CASSPPLPGQETQYF

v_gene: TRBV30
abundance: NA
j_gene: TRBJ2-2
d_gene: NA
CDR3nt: TGTGCCTGGAGTGCGAACATTGACACCGGGGAGCTGTTTTTT
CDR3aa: CAWSANIDTGELFF

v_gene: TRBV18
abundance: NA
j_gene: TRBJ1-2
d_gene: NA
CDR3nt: TGTGCCAGCTCCCCCGGGGATGGCTACACCTTC
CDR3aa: CASSPGDGYTF

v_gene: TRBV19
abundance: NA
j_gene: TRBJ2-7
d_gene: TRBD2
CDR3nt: TGTGCCAGTAGTATAGCCGCGGGAGGGACTTGGTCGCAGTACTTC
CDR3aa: CASSIAAGGTWSQYF

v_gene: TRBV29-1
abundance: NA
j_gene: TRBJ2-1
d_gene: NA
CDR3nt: TGCAGCGTTGTAACCCAACCTATTTGGGGGGATGAGCAGTTCTTC
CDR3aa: CSVVTQPIWGDEQFF

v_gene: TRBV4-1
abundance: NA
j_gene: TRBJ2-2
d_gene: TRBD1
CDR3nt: TGCGCCAGCAGCAAGGGACAGGTTAACACCGGGGAGCTGTTTTTT
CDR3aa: CASSKGQVNTGELFF

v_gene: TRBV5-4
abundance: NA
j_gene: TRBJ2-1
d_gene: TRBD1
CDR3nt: TGTGCCAGCTTCCAAGCCGGGACAGGGTACAATGAGCAGTTCTTC
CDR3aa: CASFQAGTGYNEQFF

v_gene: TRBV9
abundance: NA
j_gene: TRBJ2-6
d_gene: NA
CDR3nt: TGTGCCAGCAGCGATTCACTGGGCTCGGCCGGGGCCAACGTCCTGACTTTC
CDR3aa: CASSDSLGSAGANVLTF

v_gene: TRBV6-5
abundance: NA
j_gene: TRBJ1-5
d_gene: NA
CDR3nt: TGTGCCAGCAGCACGACAGTGCGTAATCAGCCCCAGCATTTT
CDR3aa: CASSTTVRNQPQHF

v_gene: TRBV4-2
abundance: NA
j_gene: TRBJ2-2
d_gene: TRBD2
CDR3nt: TGTGCCAGCAGCCCCAGGCTCGGGAGGCCGAACACCGGGGAGCTGTTTTTT
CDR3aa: CASSPRLGRPNTGELFF

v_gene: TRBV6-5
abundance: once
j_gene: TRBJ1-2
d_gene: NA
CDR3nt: TGTGCCAGCACCTCCTCGGTGAAGAGGGATGGCTACACCTTC
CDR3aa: CASTSSVKRDGYTF

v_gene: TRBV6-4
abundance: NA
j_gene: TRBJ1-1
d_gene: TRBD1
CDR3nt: TGTGCCAGCAGTGACCCAGTGACGACAGGGGAGTTTGCGAAGAACACTGAAGCTTTCTTT
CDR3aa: CASSDPVTTGEFAKNTEAFF

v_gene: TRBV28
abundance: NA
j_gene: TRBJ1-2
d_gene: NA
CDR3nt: TGTGCCAGCAGTTTTTACAGGTCTAACTATGGCTACACCTTC
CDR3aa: CASSFYRSNYGYTF